Reported below is one T cell receptor beta chain. Clones were read by immunoSEQ multiplex PCR, and TCRdb kept only the in-frame ones, dropping some. Altogether 250,000 to 300,000 clones are present, 85% being singletons, with the ten largest covering 6.6%. The data are from a study of blood T cell repertoires in COVID-19. V lost 3 bases, J lost 8 bases, and 9 bases stayed unmatched. The V gene's germline CDR1 is LNHDA and CDR2 SQIVND (reference sequence). CDR3 length: 15 residues. The TCR sequence derives from a woman between 45 and 65 years old who had been exposed to COVID-19. The chain uses TRBV19 and TRBJ1-2; 10 nucleotides match TRBD1. Material: PBMCs or T cells enriched from blood (not recorded which). CDR3 protein: CASSIKMGQGIGYTF. The CDR3 bases are TGTGCCAGTAGTATTAAGATGGGACAGGGGATCGGCTACACCTTC.